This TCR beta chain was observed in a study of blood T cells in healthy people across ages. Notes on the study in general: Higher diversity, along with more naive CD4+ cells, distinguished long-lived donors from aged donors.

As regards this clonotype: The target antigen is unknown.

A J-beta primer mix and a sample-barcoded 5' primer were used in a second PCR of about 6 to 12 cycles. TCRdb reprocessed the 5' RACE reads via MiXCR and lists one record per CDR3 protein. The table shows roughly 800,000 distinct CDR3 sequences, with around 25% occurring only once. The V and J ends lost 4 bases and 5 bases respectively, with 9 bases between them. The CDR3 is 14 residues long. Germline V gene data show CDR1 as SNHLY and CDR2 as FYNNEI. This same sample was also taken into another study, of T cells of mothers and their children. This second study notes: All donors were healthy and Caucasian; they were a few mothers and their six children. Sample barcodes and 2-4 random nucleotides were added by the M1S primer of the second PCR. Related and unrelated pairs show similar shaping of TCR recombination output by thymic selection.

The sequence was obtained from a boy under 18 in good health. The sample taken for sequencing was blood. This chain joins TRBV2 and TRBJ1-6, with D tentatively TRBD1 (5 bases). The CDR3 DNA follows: TGTGCCAGCAGTGGACAGTCTGATAATTCACCCCTCCACTTT. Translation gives CASSGQSDNSPLHF.